Listed here is a single T cell receptor (beta chain). Its antigen remains unidentified. Some clones are missing from TCRdb's copy, which holds only in-frame ones; the method was immunoSEQ multiplex PCR. The table lists 640,000 or so clones, about 78% of them singletons. This specimen comes from a study of shared clonotypes between healthy human individuals. Trimming stripped 4 bases from V and 5 bases from J, with 9 bases between. Germline loops: CDR1 SNHLY, CDR2 FYNNEI. This CDR3 is built from 12 residues. The study's findings and limits: All-four-donor shared clonotypes had higher generation probabilities than non-shared clonotypes did.

The gene calls are TRBV2 and TRBJ2-7, with D unclear. The sample taken for sequencing was memory CD4+ T cells sorted from blood. As for subset: CD45RA-negative fraction. This TCR derives from a woman under 40 in good health. CDR3 bases: TGTGCCAGCAGTGGCAGGTCCAACGAGCAGTACTTC. Its translation: CASSGRSNEQYF.